A selection of T cell receptor beta chains follows, all from one sample in a study of blood T cells in healthy people across ages. Using its own MiXCR run on the 5' RACE reads, TCRdb lists one record per CDR3 protein. The top ten hold 15% of the sample, which has 650,000 to 700,000 distinct CDR3 sequences, roughly 30% seen once. Sample: blood. These receptors all stem from a woman of 80 years or more in good health. Both conserved end residues are trimmed from each CDR3. The listing skips clone size in some rows; elsewhere it reads once, few, many or a size class.

V gene | clone size | CDR3 protein
TRBV5-1 | NA | ASSLREGSPYEQY
TRBV7-9 | many | ASRVDGGPHNEQF
TRBV20-1 | NA | SARGYVQENQPQH
TRBV5-1 | many | ASSFGTADKNEKLF
TRBV9 | few | ASSVVGGGAAGELF
TRBV20-1 | many | SASQRGLNTEAF
TRBV20-1 | few | SAPSRFPGSTEAF
TRBV7-6 | many | ASSLGDWQGEQY
TRBV4-1 | many | ASSQIETSGSYEQY
TRBV27 | many | ASSLLSRRPGQSTDTQY
TRBV4-2 | many | ASSQLAGGYNEQF
TRBV30 | many | ARGGTSTDTQY
TRBV6-2/TRBV6-3 | many | ASSRLAGGDTQY
TRBV7-8 | NA | ATGTAQAYNEQY
TRBV27 | few | ASSLWGAENGQF
TRBV20-1 | many | SARADRSYEQY
TRBV24-1 | many | ATSGPGQGAYEQY
TRBV30 | NA | AWSSGGVSNQPQH
TRBV7-9 | NA | ASSLGGGPLSYNEQF
TRBV20-1 | few | SARDYSGGRVEQF
TRBV5-6 | many | ASSYGGGRPYEQY
TRBV9 | NA | ASSVEGEEAQY
TRBV6-2/TRBV6-3 | many | ASRSRDNNQPQH
TRBV5-1 | once | ASSSGLGRAYNNEQF
TRBV7-2 | NA | ASSTIPRLVRGRDQPQH
TRBV7-2 | NA | ASSPRTSGYYGYT
TRBV10-3 | once | AISEQGGETQY
TRBV27 | many | ASSRLAQSYEQY
TRBV5-1 | many | ASNRDRGNEQF
TRBV5-4 | many | ASSPYGQGAMEQY
TRBV5-6 | NA | ASSSYGSSGNQPQH
TRBV25-1 | many | ASSEQGPFYGYT
TRBV29-1 | NA | SVFSGEGSNQPQH
TRBV3-1 | NA | PSSQGRVYGYT
TRBV20-1 | many | SARHSYEQY
TRBV5-5 | many | ASSWVVGETQY